Here is one TCR beta chain with its context. The antigen is undetermined. Donors comprised only Caucasian adults living in Nashville, Tennessee. Roughly 81 million PBMCs per unsorted sample were used for genomic DNA. These data belong to a study of shared clonotypes between healthy human individuals. Regarding the study as a whole: Clonotype sharing among donors was thought likely to change with sequencing depth. Researchers sampled only blood; tissue repertoires likely differ.

Germline V gives CDR1 SGHNT, CDR2 YYREEE (reference sequence). With 2 bases clipped from V and 6 bases from J, the junction kept 6 bases outside the gene matches. This CDR3 is built from 14 residues. Here immunoSEQ multiplex PCR was the method, and the copy in TCRdb shows in-frame clones only, minus some. The repertoire includes 400,000 to 600,000 clones, 70% to 80% of them detected once, and about 13% sits in the top ten. The sequence came from a woman aged 40-49 years in good health. Some clones in this sample may be carry-over from other donors' samples. Material for sequencing was PBMCs. This chain joins TRBV5-4 and TRBJ1-2; 8 bases agree with TRBD1. The CDR3 reads CASSLRQGADGYTF. The CDR3 DNA follows: TGTGCCAGCAGCTTAAGGCAGGGGGCCGATGGCTACACCTTC. Full variable domain (missing parts from reference TRBV5-4 and TRBJ1-2): ETGVTQSPTHLIKTRGQQVTLRCSSQSGHNTVSWYQQALGQGPQFIFQYYREEENGRGNFPPRFSGLQFPNYSSELNVNALELDDSALYLCASSLRQGADGYTFGSGTRLTVV.